The 9 T cell receptor beta chains presented below share a single source sample, sequenced in a study of tumor and adjacent non-tumor tissue in lung cancer. RNA was extracted from bulk tissue without any cell sorting. More than 3 cm separated this lung sample from the edge of the tumor. The library came from three nested PCR rounds adapted from ARM-PCR protocols. One entry per CDR3 protein, called by TCRdb with MiXCR from the multiplex PCR reads. Here the sample spans about 110,000 distinct CDR3 sequences, about 61% being singletons. The sequencing sample was made of distant non-tumor lung tissue. These receptor sequences come from a man in his 60s with non-small cell lung cancer.

The chain has TRBV20-1 and TRBJ1-5; TRBD1 is a possible D gene (6 bases). The CDR3 length is 13 residues. Per the germline V gene, CDR1 is DFQATT and CDR2 is SNEGSKA (reference sequence). The CDR3 here is CRAGGGLNQPQHF. Written as DNA, the CDR3 is TGCAGGGCTGGCGGGGGGCTAAATCAGCCCCAGCATTTT.

This clonotype was seen many times. The chain's CDR3 is CASSTPDRASLGYTF. The DNA of the CDR3 is TGTGCCAGCAGTACCCCAGACAGGGCCTCTCTTGGCTACACCTTC. V usage is TRBV6-2 or TRBV6-3 and J usage is TRBJ1-2, with TRBD1 identical over 7 bases. J lost 7 bases, V lost 5 bases, and 13 bases had no gene match. CDR3 length: 15 residues. Germline V lookup: CDR1 MNHEY, CDR2 SVGEGT.

Remarks on this clonotype: A junction end diverges from the germline sequence, so it may reflect a read error. J is TRBJ2-5 and V is TRBV11-2; 10 nucleotides agree with TRBD2. The CDR3 contains 16 residues. Looked up from germline, CDR1 is SGHAT and CDR2 is FQNNGV. The CDR3 sequence: CASNPRTSGVEETKYF. The CDR3 DNA sequence: TGTGCCAGCAACCCCCGTACTAGCGGGGTGGAGGAGACCAAGTACTTC.

As to this clonotype: This may stem from a read error, because a much larger clone lies one nucleotide away. The conserved phenylalanine or tryptophan normally closing the CDR3 is absent here, so this likely arose from a read error. This chain joins TRBV28 and TRBJ1-4; D gene unclear. Germline V lookup: CDR1 MDHEN, CDR2 SYDVKM. V lost 5 bases to trimming and J lost 8 bases, with 12 bases between them. There are 13 residues in the CDR3. The CDR3, as DNA: TGTGCCAGCAGTCTGAGGGCTCTCGAAAAACTGTTTCTT. Translated, it gives CASSLRALEKLFL.

This clonotype was observed many times. The J gene is TRBJ2-7, the V gene TRBV6-2 or TRBV6-3; maybe TRBD2 (6 bases). Germline lookup yields CDR1 MNHEY and CDR2 SVGEGT. The CDR3 totals 15 residues. The V gene lost 5 bases and the J gene lost 6 bases, with 20 bases spanning the gap. This CDR3 reads CASSPLEGIIREQYF. CDR3 sequence (DNA): TGTGCCAGCAGTCCTCTGGAGGGGATAATCCGCGAGCAGTACTTC.

This chain links TRBV7-8 with TRBJ1-4; perhaps TRBD1 as D (5 bases). Per the germline V gene, CDR1 is SGHVS and CDR2 is FQNEAQ. The CDR3 length is 16 residues. The V end was cut by 3 bases, the J end by 8 bases, with 19 bases between. The CDR3 spells CASSFRGKGLNEKLFF. CDR3 DNA sequence: TGTGCCAGCAGCTTTCGGGGGAAAGGTCTAAACGAAAAACTGTTTTTT.

This clonotype is medium-sized in the sample. The chain combines TRBV6-5 with TRBJ2-1; 8 nucleotides match TRBD2. Germline CDR1 and CDR2: MNHEY and SVGAGI. The CDR3 runs 15 residues. Trimming cost V 4 bases and J 2 bases; bases outside gene matches: 4. CDR3 coding DNA: TGTGCCAGCAGTTTATTAGCGGGGACCTACAATGAGCAGTTCTTC. It specifies CASSLLAGTYNEQFF.

In its sample, this clonotype was seen many times. V and J are TRBV6-6 and TRBJ2-1; D possibly corresponds to TRBD2 (6 bases). V lost 6 bases to trimming and J lost 5 bases, with 11 bases between them. Germline lookup yields CDR1 MNHNY and CDR2 SVGAGI (reference sequence). The CDR3 consists of 13 residues. As DNA, the CDR3 is TGTGCCAGCAGGCGCGGGGAAGACAATGAGCAGTTCTTC. It encodes CASRRGEDNEQFF.

Points on this clonotype: A much larger clone differs from this one at a single base, so this may be a read error. The gene calls are TRBV5-6 and TRBJ2-7; D ambiguous. The V and J ends lost 4 bases and 3 bases respectively, with 14 bases between them. Germline CDR1 is SGHDT and CDR2 is YYEEEE. The CDR3 runs to 14 residues. CDR3 DNA: TGTGCCAGCAGCCCCGTGAGCAGATGCTACGAGCAGTACTTC. This encodes CASSPVSRCYEQYF.